These 22 T cell receptor beta chains originate from one sample sequenced in a study of T cells after yellow fever vaccination. TCRdb called the 5' RACE reads again in MiXCR, with one record for every CDR3 protein. Of nearly 550,000 distinct CDR3 sequences listed, roughly a fifth were seen once; the top ten hold approximately 14%. The sample in question was PBMCs, obtained 15 days after the yellow fever booster vaccination. Receptor source: a man aged 25-45 years who received the YFV17D yellow fever vaccine.

The CDR3 spells CASTRSSEAFF. CDR3 bases: TGTGCCAGCACTCGGTCCTCTGAAGCTTTCTTT. The chain uses TRBV6-6 and TRBJ1-1; D not resolved. This CDR3 has 11 amino acids. The germline V gene has CDR1 MNHNY and CDR2 SVGAGI (reference sequence). Trimming shortened V by 7 bases and J by 6 bases, and 9 bases separated the two germline ends.

This clonotype has just a few counts. The rearrangement links TRBV5-6 to TRBJ2-3; possibly TRBD2 for D (6 bases). CDR1 and CDR2 (germline): SGHDT, YYEEEE. The ends were cut back, 1 base at V and 1 base at J, with 10 bases in the middle. This CDR3 has 15 residues. Written as DNA, the CDR3 is TGTGCCAGCAGCTTGTGGGGCGGGGGCACAGATACGCAGTATTTT. Its protein product is CASSLWGGGTDTQYF.

The CDR3 DNA follows: TGCAGTGCTAGTACAGGGGGAGCGATGAGTGAGCAGTACTTC. Protein: CSASTGGAMSEQYF. V is TRBV20-1 and J is TRBJ2-7; 8 bases agree with TRBD1. Trimming removed 3 bases from V and 7 bases from J; junction bases left unmatched: 11. Germline CDR1 and CDR2: DFQATT and SNEGSKA (reference sequence). This CDR3 comprises 14 residues.

In its sample, this clonotype was seen a few times. The chain uses TRBV29-1 and TRBJ2-1, with a tentative D call TRBD1 (5 bases). CDR3 length: 14 amino acids. Germline V gives CDR1 SQVTM, CDR2 ANQGSEA. Trimming cost V 8 bases and J 4 bases, with 18 bases left between them. DNA for the CDR3: TGCAGCCACCGAACCCAGGACAAATACAATGAGCAGTTCTTC. This sequence encodes CSHRTQDKYNEQFF.

This chain joins TRBV19 and TRBJ1-5, with D perhaps matching TRBD1 (5 bases). V was pared by 7 bases and J by 0 bases, with 10 bases between. This CDR3 region has 14 residues. Per the germline V gene, CDR1 is LNHDA and CDR2 is SQIVND (reference sequence). The CDR3 is CASTLDSSNQPQHF. CDR3 DNA sequence: TGTGCCAGTACCCTCGACAGTAGCAATCAGCCCCAGCATTTT.

V gene TRBV12-3 or TRBV12-4 combines with J gene TRBJ2-2; D is undetermined. The CDR3 is 15 amino acids. V lost 2 bases to trimming and J lost 0 bases, with 7 bases between them. The CDR3 loop is CASSLMQPNTGELFF. DNA for the CDR3: TGTGCCAGCAGTTTAATGCAGCCGAACACCGGGGAGCTGTTTTTT.

The chain recombines TRBV15 with TRBJ2-5, with D uncertain. V lost 1 base and J 3 bases, leaving 6 bases between the germline ends. Germline CDR1 and CDR2: LNHNV and YYDKDF (reference sequence). The length of the CDR3 is 13 residues. The CDR3 here is CATSRVLEETQYF. CDR3 in DNA: TGTGCCACCAGCAGAGTTCTGGAAGAGACCCAGTACTTC.

The chain couples TRBV15 to TRBJ2-7; weak D call: TRBD2 (6 bases). The germline gives CDR1 LNHNV, CDR2 YYDKDF (reference sequence). This CDR3 is built from 16 residues. Trimming shortened V by 4 bases and J by 4 bases, and 20 bases separated the two germline ends. This chain's CDR3 is CATSNSGGAKGYEQYF. The CDR3 DNA reads as TGTGCCACCAGCAATTCCGGGGGAGCAAAAGGGTACGAGCAGTACTTC.

This clonotype was counted only a few times. V and J are TRBV15 and TRBJ2-7; TRBD2 matches 8 bases. Germline CDR1 reads LNHNV; CDR2 reads YYDKDF (reference sequence). The CDR3 totals 15 residues. Trimming removed 0 bases from V and 3 bases from J; junction bases left unmatched: 4. DNA for the CDR3: TGTGCCACCAGCAGAGACCCCGGGACTAGCTACGAGCAGTACTTC. This gives the protein CATSRDPGTSYEQYF.

This rearrangement joins TRBV2 to TRBJ2-4; D gene unclear. CDR1 and CDR2 (germline): SNHLY, FYNNEI. V was trimmed by 5 bases and J by 2 bases, leaving 22 bases between them. This CDR3 region has 18 residues. DNA for the CDR3: TGTGCCAGCAGTTCAACTTCCGCCAGGCTGTTTCCCAAAAACATTCAGTACTTC. Protein: CASSSTSARLFPKNIQYF.

This clonotype was found a few times. DNA for the CDR3: TGCAGTGCAGGGACAGAGCCCAATCAGCCCCAGCATTTT. Residues: CSAGTEPNQPQHF. This chain joins TRBV20-1 and TRBJ1-5, with 7 bases fitting TRBD1. The J segment lost 3 bases and the V segment lost 6 bases, leaving 5 bases of the junction unmatched. CDR1 DFQATT and CDR2 SNEGSKA come from the germline V gene (reference sequence). CDR3 length: 13 amino acids.

The chain is built from TRBV2 and TRBJ2-1; D is undetermined. Germline V gene lookup returns CDR1 SNHLY and CDR2 FYNNEI. CDR3 size: 12 residues. Trimming took off 5 bases at V and 5 bases at J, with 7 bases between the two ends. CDR3 nucleotides: TGTGCCAGCAGTACTTTTAACAATGAGCAGTTCTTC. Translating gives CASSTFNNEQFF. The full variable domain, rest sourced from reference TRBV2 and TRBJ2-1, is EPEVTQTPSHQVTQMGQEVILRCVPISNHLYFYWYRQILGQKVEFLVSFYNNEISEKSEIFDDQFSVERPDGSNFTLKIRSTKLEDSAMYFCASSTFNNEQFFGPGTRLTVL.

The chain employs TRBV28 and TRBJ1-1; D gene ambiguous. V was pared by 5 bases and J by 1 base, with 5 bases between. There are 12 residues in the CDR3. Germline V gene data show CDR1 as MDHEN and CDR2 as SYDVKM. In nucleotides, the CDR3 is TGTGCCAGCAGTACTACGAACACTGAAGCTTTCTTT. It codes for CASSTTNTEAFF.

This clonotype was counted only a few times. This chain joins TRBV15 and TRBJ2-4; D ambiguous. The germline V gene encodes CDR1 LNHNV and CDR2 YYDKDF (reference sequence). With 1 base removed from V and 6 bases from J, the gap between germline ends came to 10 bases. This CDR3 has 14 residues. The CDR3 DNA reads TGTGCCACCAGCAGAGGGGATACGGGAAACATTCAGTACTTC. This encodes CATSRGDTGNIQYF.

V gene TRBV29-1 combines with J gene TRBJ2-1; possibly TRBD1 for D (7 bases). V was clipped by 6 bases and J by 7 bases, with 19 bases between them. This CDR3 region has 14 residues. Germline V gene lookup returns CDR1 SQVTM and CDR2 ANQGSEA. The CDR3 DNA follows: TGCAGCGTAGACCTACAGGGGACTGGAAATGAGCAGTTCTTC. Encoded protein: CSVDLQGTGNEQFF.

This chain connects TRBV3-1 to TRBJ2-7; D uncertain. Per germline, CDR1 LGHDT and CDR2 YNNKEL (reference sequence). The CDR3 is 14 residues long. Trimming pared 4 bases from V and 4 bases from J, leaving 14 bases between. The CDR3 bases are TGTGCCAGCAGCCCCGTGTTATCTGGATACGAGCAGTACTTC. Encoded protein: CASSPVLSGYEQYF.

This clonotype was seen only a few times. This chain connects TRBV7-2 to TRBJ2-7; D possibly corresponds to TRBD2 (5 bases). The germline V gene encodes CDR1 SGHTA and CDR2 FQGNSA. Trimming shortened V by 5 bases and J by 7 bases, and 21 bases separated the two germline ends. The CDR3 runs 15 residues. As DNA, the CDR3 is TGTGCCAGCAGCCCACTTGCGGACTCTTCTGGGGAGCAGTACTTC. Residues: CASSPLADSSGEQYF. The whole variable domain, filled in from reference TRBV7-2 and TRBJ2-7, reads GAGVSQSPSNKVTEKGKDVELRCDPISGHTALYWYRQSLGQGLEFLIYFQGNSAPDKSGLPSDRFSAERTGGSVSTLTIQRTQQEDSAVYLCASSPLADSSGEQYFGPGTRLTVT.

This clonotype was counted a few times. The gene calls are TRBV6-1 and TRBJ1-6, with 7 nucleotides matching TRBD1. The CDR3 has 13 amino acids. Germline CDR1 reads MNHNS; CDR2 reads SASEGT. V lost 6 bases to trimming and J lost 9 bases; unmatched junction nucleotides: 5. The CDR3 nucleotides are TGTGCCAGCAGACGACAGGGAGGTTCACCCCTCCACTTT. Translating it yields CASRRQGGSPLHF.

This chain links TRBV7-6 with TRBJ2-2, with 13 bases that match TRBD2. Germline assignment: CDR1 SGHVS and CDR2 FNYEAQ. V lost 4 bases, J lost 7 bases, and 12 bases stayed unmatched. The CDR3 totals 18 residues. This CDR3 is CASSWGGTSGTGIGELFF. CDR3 DNA sequence: TGTGCCAGCAGCTGGGGTGGGACTAGCGGGACCGGTATCGGGGAGCTGTTTTTT. Together with reference TRBV7-6 and TRBJ2-2, the CDR3 gives the full variable domain: GAGVSQSPRYKVTKRGQDVALRCDPISGHVSLYWYRQALGQGPEFLTYFNYEAQQDKSGLPNDRFSAERPEGSISTLTIQRTEQRDSAMYRCASSWGGTSGTGIGELFFGEGSRLTVL.

V usage is TRBV29-1 and J usage is TRBJ2-1; D unclear. The V and J ends lost 2 bases and 6 bases respectively, with 5 bases between them. The CDR3 is 11 residues long. Germline-derived CDR1 and CDR2 are SQVTM and ANQGSEA. Here the CDR3 DNA reads TGCAGCGTTGAATACAGCAATGAGCAGTTCTTC. As protein: CSVEYSNEQFF.

The chain couples TRBV9 to TRBJ2-1, with 13 bases aligning to TRBD2. V shed 0 bases and J 4 bases; nucleotides not matched to a gene: 13. CDR3 size: 20 residues. Germline CDR1 SGDLS, CDR2 YYNGEE. The CDR3: CASSVAHRTSGSETYNEQFF. CDR3 bases: TGTGCCAGCAGCGTAGCCCACCGGACTAGCGGGAGTGAAACTTACAATGAGCAGTTCTTC.

In its sample, this clonotype was seen a few times. V is TRBV29-1 and J is TRBJ2-2, with 9 bases identical to TRBD2. The ends lost 7 bases at V and 0 bases at J; junction bases unmatched: 3. The germline V gene encodes CDR1 SQVTM and CDR2 ANQGSEA. This CDR3 comprises 14 residues. As DNA, the CDR3 is TGCAGCGCTAGCGGGAACCCGAACACCGGGGAGCTGTTTTTT. Translating it yields CSASGNPNTGELFF.